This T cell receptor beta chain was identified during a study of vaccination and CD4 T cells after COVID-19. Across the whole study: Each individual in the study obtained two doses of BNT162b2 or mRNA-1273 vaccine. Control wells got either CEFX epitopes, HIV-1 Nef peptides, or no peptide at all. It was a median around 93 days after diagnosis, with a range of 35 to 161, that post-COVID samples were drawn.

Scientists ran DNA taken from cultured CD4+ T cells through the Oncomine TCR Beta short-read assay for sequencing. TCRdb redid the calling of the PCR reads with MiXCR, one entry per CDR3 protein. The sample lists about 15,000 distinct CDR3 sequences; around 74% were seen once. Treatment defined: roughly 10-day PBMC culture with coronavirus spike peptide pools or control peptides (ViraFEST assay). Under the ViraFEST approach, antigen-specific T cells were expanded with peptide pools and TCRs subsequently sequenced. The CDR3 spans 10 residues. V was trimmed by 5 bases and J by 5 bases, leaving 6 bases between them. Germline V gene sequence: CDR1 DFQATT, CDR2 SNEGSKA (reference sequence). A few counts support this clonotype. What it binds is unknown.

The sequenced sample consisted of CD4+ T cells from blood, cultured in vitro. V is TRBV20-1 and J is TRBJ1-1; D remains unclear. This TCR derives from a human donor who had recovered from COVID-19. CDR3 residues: CSAPRTEAFF. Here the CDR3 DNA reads TGCAGTGCTCCGAGGACTGAAGCTTTCTTT.